This T cell receptor (beta chain) was obtained from a study of blood T cell repertoires in COVID-19. The table came from immunoSEQ multiplex PCR; TCRdb's copy has only in-frame clones and leaves some out. The data show 85,000 to 95,000 clones, 87% seen once. The CDR3 is 15 residues long. V lost 0 bases and J 2 bases, leaving 8 bases between the germline ends. Germline CDR1 reads MNHEY; CDR2 reads SVGAGI. The V gene is TRBV6-5, the J gene TRBJ1-5; D gene unclear. The source of this sequence is a human donor with acute or convalescent COVID-19. The donor label of this sample is uncertain. Material: peripheral blood. DNA for the CDR3: TGTGCCAGCAGTTACTCAGAGAGGGGCAATCAGCCCCAGCATTTT. Its translation is CASSYSERGNQPQHF.